The T cell receptor (beta chain) described here comes from a study of blood T cell repertoires in COVID-19. The overall study: The samples span acute and convalescent COVID-19 from the United States, Italy and Spain. The cDNA or gDNA used as material had been derived from T cells, B-cell-depleted T cells, or PBMCs.

Participant reports of clinical history set cohort assignment. Sequenced by immunoSEQ multiplex PCR; TCRdb stores in-frame clones only, minus some. Altogether 200,000 to 300,000 clones are present, 70% to 90% being singletons, with the ten largest covering about 1.2%. This clone was seen once. Trimming stripped 4 bases from V and 4 bases from J, with 12 bases between. The germline V gene has CDR1 SGHRS and CDR2 YFSETQ. There are 13 residues in the CDR3. The rearrangement links TRBV5-1 to TRBJ2-7; D possibly corresponds to TRBD2 (5 bases). The material sequenced was PBMCs or T cells enriched from blood (not recorded which). The receptor was isolated from a woman aged 35 to 49 with acute COVID-19. DNA of the CDR3: TGCGCCAGCAGCCCCCGGGCGGGTTACGAGCAGTACTTC. Translating gives CASSPRAGYEQYF.